This T cell receptor (beta chain) was found in a study of blood T cell repertoires in COVID-19 (dated by TCRdb to the early 2020s). A note on the overall study: The collaborator samples originated in the United States, Italy and Spain and spanned the acute and convalescent phases of COVID-19. The material from the prospective study consisted of cDNA or gDNA derived from T cells, B-cell-depleted T cells, or PBMCs. Deeply sampled blood TCRbeta repertoires from subjects exposed to, actively infected with, or recovered from COVID-19 were included in the dataset. The repertoires were released in a freely available public database intended as a resource for research on the immune response to SARS-CoV-2. Samples came from the ongoing ImmuneRACE study (first 160 participants) plus 1,254 subjects from 6 global collaborators. The sample metadata nearly always contained a de-identified subject ID, COVID-19 status, age in years and sex. Where available, HLA class I and class II types were obtained from metadata supplied by the sample provider rather than from assay-based typing. Overall study outcomes, separate from this receptor: The quantity of clinical and demographic metadata differed by source and by participant and was supplied without curation.

V lost 4 bases and J lost 4 bases; the stretch between them is 17 bases long. The CDR3 goes from the cysteine to the phenylalanine over 16 residues. Only the CDR3 DNA stays, 48 bases, in frame from base 1. CDR1 SGHVS and CDR2 FQNEAQ are derived from the germline V gene. TCRbeta CDR3 regions were amplified from genomic DNA by means of the immunoSEQ Assay, a bias-controlled multiplex PCR. Per the original workflow: Nucleated cell counts per sample were estimated from amplification of reference gene primers within the assay. To quantify the absolute abundance of each unique TCRbeta CDR3 rearrangement, sequence reads were collapsed and filtered. For each sample, productive Simpson clonality was calculated as the square root of Simpson's diversity index across productive rearrangements. Held by TCRdb, this immuneACCESS table contains in-frame sequences only and omits some clones. Under half of the omission traces to an unresolved V gene where checked; the cause of the rest is unknown. V and J calls and clone size are given by that table; D and trimming were obtained from the DNA. The table for this sample lists 350,000 to 500,000 clones; 88% of them were counted only once. The ten largest clonotypes hold 1.4% of the sample.

As to this clone: The target of this receptor is not known. Per-nucleotide qualities are absent, and no much larger clonotype sits a single base away.

In the prospective study, participants were 18 to 89 years old, resided in about two dozen geographic areas of the United States, and were enrolled through a virtual design. To assign participants to cohorts, the prospective study relied on clinical history that participants themselves reported in a screening survey and a study questionnaire. Exposed participants had been in contact with someone with a PCR-confirmed or clinician-diagnosed COVID-19 case within 2 weeks of study entry. In the prospective study, mobile phlebotomists collected whole blood, serum and a nasopharyngeal or oropharyngeal swab from each participant. Participants in the prospective study had the option to provide additional blood draws and questionnaires over a roughly two-month period. Blood samples from the prospective study were shipped frozen or at room temperature prior to DNA extraction.

The source is a woman aged 18-29 years who had been exposed to COVID-19. The chain employs TRBV7-8 and TRBJ1-5, with TRBD1 perhaps the D gene, on 6 matching bases. Source material: PBMCs or T cells enriched from blood (not recorded which). CDR3 sequence: CASSSSGLGANQPQHF. The DNA sequence is as follows: TGTGCCAGCAGCTCTTCAGGGCTGGGGGCAAATCAGCCCCAGCATTTT.